This T cell receptor beta chain was sequenced during a study of blood T cell repertoires in COVID-19. Study summary: From the United States, Italy and Spain came samples of acute and convalescent COVID-19. The analysed material was cDNA or gDNA that came from T cells, B-cell-depleted T cells, or PBMCs.

Seattle patient enrollment occurred during active infection, with longitudinal follow-up thereafter. Authors' data handling: Amplification with reference gene primers provided the estimates of nucleated cell counts. The protocol was immunoSEQ multiplex PCR, while the TCRdb copy is restricted to in-frame clones and leaves out a portion. D and trimming were read from the DNA, whereas the V and J calls and clone size are those reported in that table. Of approximately 530,000 clones in the sample, approximately 91% were seen once. The CDR3 runs 12 residues. CDR1 SQVTM and CDR2 ANQGSEA come from the germline V gene. The junction had 4 bases not matched to a gene; V was cut back by 6 bases and J by 6 bases.

The receptor's source is a woman aged 45-65 years with COVID-19, enrolled during active disease. The chain recombines TRBV29-1 with TRBJ1-1; 10 nucleotides line up with TRBD1. Sequencing was carried out using peripheral blood. The CDR3 DNA sequence: TGCAGCGTCGGACAGGGGGGCGCTGAAGCTTTCTTT. Translation: CSVGQGGAEAFF.